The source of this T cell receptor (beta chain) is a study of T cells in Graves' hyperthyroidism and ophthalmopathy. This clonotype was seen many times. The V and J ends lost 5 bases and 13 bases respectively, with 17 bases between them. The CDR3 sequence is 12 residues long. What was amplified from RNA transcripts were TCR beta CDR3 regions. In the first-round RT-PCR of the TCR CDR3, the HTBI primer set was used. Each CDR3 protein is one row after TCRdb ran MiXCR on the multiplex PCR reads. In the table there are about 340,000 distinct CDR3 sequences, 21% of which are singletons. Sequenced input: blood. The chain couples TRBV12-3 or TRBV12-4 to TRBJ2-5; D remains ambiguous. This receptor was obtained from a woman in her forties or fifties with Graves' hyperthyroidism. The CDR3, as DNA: TGTGCCAGCAGTCCGCTCGGTTTCAGCCCGTACTTC. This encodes CASSPLGFSPYF.